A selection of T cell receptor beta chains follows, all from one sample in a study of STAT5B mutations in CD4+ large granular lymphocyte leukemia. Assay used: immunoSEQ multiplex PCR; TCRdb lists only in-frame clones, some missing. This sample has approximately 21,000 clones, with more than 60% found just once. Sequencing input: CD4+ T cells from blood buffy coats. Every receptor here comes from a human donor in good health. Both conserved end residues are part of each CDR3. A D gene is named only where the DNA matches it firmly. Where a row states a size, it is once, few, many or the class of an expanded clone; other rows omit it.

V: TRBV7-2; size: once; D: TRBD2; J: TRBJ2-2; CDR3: CASSAAGGAWITGELFF; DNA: TGTGCCAGCAGCGCGGCGGGGGGAGCCTGGATCACCGGGGAGCTGTTTTTT
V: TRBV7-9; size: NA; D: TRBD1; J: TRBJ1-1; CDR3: CASSKSDRGAFF; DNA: TGTGCCAGCAGCAAATCGGACAGGGGAGCTTTCTTT
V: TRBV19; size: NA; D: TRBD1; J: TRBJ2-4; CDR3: CASSLDRESQYF; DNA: TGTGCCAGTAGTCTGGACAGGGAGTCTCAGTACTTC
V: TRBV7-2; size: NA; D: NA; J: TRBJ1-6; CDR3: CASSPRLNNSPLHF; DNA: TGTGCCAGCAGCCCCAGGTTAAATAATTCACCCCTCCACTTT
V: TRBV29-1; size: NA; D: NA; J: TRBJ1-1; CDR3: CSVEGGVRTEAFF; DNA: TGCAGCGTTGAAGGTGGGGTGCGCACTGAAGCTTTCTTT
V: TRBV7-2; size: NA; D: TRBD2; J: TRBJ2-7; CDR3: CASSLERGGRALTYEQYF; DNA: TGTGCCAGCAGCTTAGAAAGAGGCGGGAGGGCCTTGACCTACGAGCAGTACTTC
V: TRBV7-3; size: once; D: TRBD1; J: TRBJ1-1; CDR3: CASSPNPTGLSSSNTEAFF; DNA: TGTGCCAGCAGCCCCAACCCGACAGGGTTATCTTCTTCAAACACTGAAGCTTTCTTT
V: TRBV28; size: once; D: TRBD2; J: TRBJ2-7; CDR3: CASSFSFTSSGSYEQYF; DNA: TGTGCCAGCAGTTTTTCTTTTACGAGTAGCGGGAGCTACGAGCAGTACTTC
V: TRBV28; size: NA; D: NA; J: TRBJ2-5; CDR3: CASRDLETQYF; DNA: TGTGCCAGCAGGGACCTGGAGACCCAGTACTTC
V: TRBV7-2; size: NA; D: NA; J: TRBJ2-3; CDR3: CASTLNSGEDTQYF; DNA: TGTGCCAGCACCCTCAATAGCGGTGAAGATACGCAGTATTTT
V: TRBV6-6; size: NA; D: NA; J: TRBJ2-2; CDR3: CASGPVRQTGELFF; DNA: TGTGCCAGCGGTCCCGTTCGGCAGACCGGGGAGCTGTTTTTT
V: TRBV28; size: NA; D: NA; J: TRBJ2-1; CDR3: CASSPGGRGSYNEQFF; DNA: TGTGCCAGCAGCCCCGGGGGGCGCGGGTCCTACAATGAGCAGTTCTTC
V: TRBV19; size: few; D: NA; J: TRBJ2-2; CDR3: CASISQGFVTGELFF; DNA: TGTGCCAGTATTTCGCAGGGATTTGTGACCGGGGAGCTGTTTTTT
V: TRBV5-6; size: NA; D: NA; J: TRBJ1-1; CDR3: CASSFSGGEAFF; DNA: TGTGCCAGCAGCTTTAGCGGGGGTGAAGCTTTCTTT
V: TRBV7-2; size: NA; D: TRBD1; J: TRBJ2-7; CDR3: CASSLATGGTYEQYF; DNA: TGTGCCAGCAGCTTAGCGACAGGGGGTACCTACGAGCAGTACTTC
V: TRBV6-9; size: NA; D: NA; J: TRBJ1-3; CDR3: CASSYWGGSGNTIYF; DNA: TGTGCCAGCAGTTATTGGGGTGGGTCTGGAAACACCATATATTTT
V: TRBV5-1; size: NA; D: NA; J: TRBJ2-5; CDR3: CASSLGGAQETQYF; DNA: TGCGCCAGCAGCTTGGGGGGTGCACAAGAGACCCAGTACTTC
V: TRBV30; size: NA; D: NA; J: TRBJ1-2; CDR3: CAWSPRGYGYTF; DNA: TGTGCCTGGAGCCCTCGAGGCTATGGCTACACCTTC
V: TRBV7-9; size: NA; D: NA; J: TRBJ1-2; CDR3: CASSLAKPSGYTF; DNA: TGTGCCAGCAGCTTAGCAAAACCGAGTGGCTACACCTTC
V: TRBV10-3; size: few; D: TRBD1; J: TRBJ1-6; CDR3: CAISGGQGSPLHF; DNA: TGTGCCATCAGTGGTGGACAGGGGTCACCCCTCCACTTT
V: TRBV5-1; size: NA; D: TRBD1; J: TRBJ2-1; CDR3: CASSKLTGQGGNEQFF; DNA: TGCGCCAGCAGCAAACTCACGGGACAGGGTGGAAATGAGCAGTTCTTC
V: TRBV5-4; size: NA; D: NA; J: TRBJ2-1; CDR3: CASRNYRGDSYNEQFF; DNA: TGTGCCAGCAGGAATTACCGAGGGGATTCCTACAATGAGCAGTTCTTC
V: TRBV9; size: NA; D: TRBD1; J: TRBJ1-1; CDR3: CASSPPGGMNTEAFF; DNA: TGTGCCAGCAGCCCCCCAGGGGGGATGAACACTGAAGCTTTCTTT
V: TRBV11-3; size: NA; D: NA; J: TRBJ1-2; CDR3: CASSLGARPRGPNYGYTF; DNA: TGTGCCAGCAGCTTAGGCGCCAGGCCCCGGGGCCCTAACTATGGCTACACCTTC
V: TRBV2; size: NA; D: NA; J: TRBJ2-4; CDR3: CASSEWGVENIQYF; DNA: TGTGCCAGCAGTGAATGGGGGGTGGAAAACATTCAGTACTTC
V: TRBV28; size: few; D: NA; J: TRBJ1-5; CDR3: CASSLGQGSRAKQPQHF; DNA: TGTGCCAGCAGTTTAGGGCAGGGGTCAAGGGCAAAACAGCCCCAGCATTTT
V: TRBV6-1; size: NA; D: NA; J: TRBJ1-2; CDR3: CASSARQIPLDGYTF; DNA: TGTGCCAGCAGTGCCCGACAGATACCGTTGGATGGCTACACCTTC
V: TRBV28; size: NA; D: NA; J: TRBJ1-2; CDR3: CASSSSGLYGYTF; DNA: TGTGCCAGCAGCTCCTCGGGTCTCTATGGCTACACCTTC
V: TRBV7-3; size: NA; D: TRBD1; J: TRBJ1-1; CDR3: CASSTYRGTEAFF; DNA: TGTGCCAGCAGCACTTACAGGGGAACTGAAGCTTTCTTT
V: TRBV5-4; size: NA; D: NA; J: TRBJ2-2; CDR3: CASSLLGNTGELFF; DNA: TGTGCCAGCAGCTTGCTGGGGAACACCGGGGAGCTGTTTTTT
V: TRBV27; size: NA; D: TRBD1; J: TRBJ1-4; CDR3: CASRGQGAGPKLFF; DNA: TGTGCCAGCAGGGGACAGGGAGCCGGTCCAAAACTGTTTTTT
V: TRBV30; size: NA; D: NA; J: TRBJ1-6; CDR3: CAWSVPSGPYNSPLHF; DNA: TGTGCCTGGAGTGTCCCCAGTGGTCCCTATAATTCACCCCTCCACTTT
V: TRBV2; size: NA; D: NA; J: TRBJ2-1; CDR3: CASSEILALHNEQFF; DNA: TGTGCCAGCAGTGAAATCCTAGCGCTACACAATGAGCAGTTCTTC
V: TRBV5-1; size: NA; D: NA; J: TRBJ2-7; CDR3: CASSPTGAGAYEQYF; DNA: TGCGCCAGCAGCCCTACGGGGGCCGGGGCCTACGAGCAGTACTTC
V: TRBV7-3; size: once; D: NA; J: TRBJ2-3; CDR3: CASSLSKLTDTQYF; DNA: TGTGCCAGCAGCTTGTCTAAGTTGACAGATACGCAGTATTTT
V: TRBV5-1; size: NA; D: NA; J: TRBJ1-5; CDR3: CASSLGTPNSNQPQHF; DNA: TGCGCCAGCAGCTTGGGGACCCCTAATAGCAATCAGCCCCAGCATTTT
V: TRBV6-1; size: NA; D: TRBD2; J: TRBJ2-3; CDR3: CASSESGRGTQYF; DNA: TGTGCCAGCAGTGAGAGCGGGAGGGGTACGCAGTATTTT
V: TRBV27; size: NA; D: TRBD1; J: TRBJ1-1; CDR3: CASSLGIGQGFMNTEAFF; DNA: TGTGCCAGCTCCCTTGGGATAGGACAGGGCTTCATGAACACTGAAGCTTTCTTT
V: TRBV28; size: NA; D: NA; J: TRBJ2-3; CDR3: CASTPTAGYSNQPQYF; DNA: TGTGCCAGCACTCCCACTGCGGGGTATAGCAATCAGCCCCAGTATTTT
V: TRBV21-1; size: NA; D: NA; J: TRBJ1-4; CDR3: CASSQGRAANEKLFF; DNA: TGTGCCAGCAGCCAGGGGCGGGCAGCTAATGAAAAACTGTTTTTT
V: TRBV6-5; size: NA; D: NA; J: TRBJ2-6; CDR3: CASSYPSSSGANVLTF; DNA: TGTGCCAGCAGTTACCCATCGAGCTCTGGGGCCAACGTCCTGACTTTC
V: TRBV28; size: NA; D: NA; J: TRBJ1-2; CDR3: CASRTRLRGYTF; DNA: TGTGCCAGCCGAACAAGGCTGAGGGGCTACACCTTC
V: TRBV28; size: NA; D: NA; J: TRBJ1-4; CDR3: CASSFYMGGDEKLFF; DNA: TGTGCCAGCAGTTTTTATATGGGGGGCGATGAAAAACTGTTTTTT
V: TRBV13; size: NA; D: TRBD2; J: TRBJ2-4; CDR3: CASSLYSRTSGRAGLHIQYF; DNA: TGTGCCAGCAGCTTATATAGTAGGACTAGCGGGAGGGCCGGGTTACACATTCAGTACTTC
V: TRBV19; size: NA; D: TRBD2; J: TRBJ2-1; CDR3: CASSSLLAGEADEQFF; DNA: TGTGCCAGTAGTTCATTACTAGCGGGAGAGGCGGATGAGCAGTTCTTC
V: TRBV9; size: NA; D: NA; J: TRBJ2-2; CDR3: CASSPLEVGNTGELFF; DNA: TGTGCCAGCAGCCCGTTGGAGGTAGGGAACACCGGGGAGCTGTTTTTT
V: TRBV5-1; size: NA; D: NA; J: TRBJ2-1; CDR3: CASSPQGNEQFF; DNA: TGCGCCAGCAGCCCTCAGGGGAATGAGCAGTTCTTC
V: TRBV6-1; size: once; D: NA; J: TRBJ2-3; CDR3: CASTPQLASDTQYF; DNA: TGTGCCAGCACTCCACAGCTAGCGTCCGATACGCAGTATTTT
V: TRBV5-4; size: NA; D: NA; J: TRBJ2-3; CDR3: CASSSGQITDTQYF; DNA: TGTGCCAGCAGCTCGGGACAAATCACAGATACGCAGTATTTT
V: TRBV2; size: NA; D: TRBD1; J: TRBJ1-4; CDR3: CASSAGQVSEKLFF; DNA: TGTGCCAGCAGTGCTGGACAGGTTAGCGAAAAACTGTTTTTT
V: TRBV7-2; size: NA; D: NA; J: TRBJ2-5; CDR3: CASSFYPAPGETQYF; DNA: TGTGCCAGCAGCTTCTATCCGGCACCTGGGGAGACCCAGTACTTC
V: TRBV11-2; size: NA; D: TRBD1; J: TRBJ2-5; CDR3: CASSLFQQFGTAQETQYF; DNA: TGTGCCAGCAGCTTATTTCAGCAGTTCGGGACAGCACAAGAGACCCAGTACTTC
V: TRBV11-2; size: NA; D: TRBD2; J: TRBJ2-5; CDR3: CASSPLAGGRAETQYF; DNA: TGTGCCAGCAGCCCACTAGCGGGGGGGCGTGCTGAGACCCAGTACTTC
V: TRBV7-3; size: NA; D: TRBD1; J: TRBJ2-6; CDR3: CASSRTGPFSGANVLTF; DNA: TGTGCCAGCAGTCGGACAGGGCCGTTCTCTGGGGCCAACGTCCTGACTTTC
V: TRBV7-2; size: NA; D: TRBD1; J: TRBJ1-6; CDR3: CASSSGQDHNSPLHF; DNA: TGTGCCAGCAGCTCCGGACAGGACCATAATTCACCCCTCCACTTT